The rows below give T cell receptor beta chains drawn from one sample of a study of T cells expressing NK-cell markers. With the 5' RACE reads reprocessed, TCRdb shows one record per CDR3 protein and no DNA. The table lists about 460,000 distinct CDR3 sequences. Sequenced material: blood T cells: a sorted CD56 or NKG2C T cell subset, CD4+ or CD8+ T cells, or bulk PBMC T cells (not recorded which). Receptors originate from a woman in her fifties or sixties in good health. Each CDR3 is given with its conserved first and last residue.

j_call: TRBJ2-2; v_call: TRBV19; cdr3_aa: CASSILGLAGDTGELFF
j_call: TRBJ2-7; v_call: TRBV5-4; cdr3_aa: CASSLLGGRAAQYF
j_call: TRBJ2-1; v_call: TRBV11-3; cdr3_aa: CASSLIGEGEQFF
j_call: TRBJ2-2; v_call: TRBV30; cdr3_aa: CASDRSGSGTGELFF
j_call: TRBJ2-7; v_call: TRBV7-9; cdr3_aa: CASSLAAAPSGVEQYF
j_call: TRBJ2-7; v_call: TRBV5-1; cdr3_aa: CASSLPGTSWEQYF
j_call: TRBJ1-1; v_call: TRBV19; cdr3_aa: CASSIDLLQGFNTEAFF
j_call: TRBJ2-1; v_call: TRBV5-1; cdr3_aa: CASSLDLAGGPDEQFF
j_call: TRBJ2-3; v_call: TRBV6-5; cdr3_aa: CASSSPVAGTQYF
j_call: TRBJ2-6; v_call: TRBV5-1; cdr3_aa: CASSVRPLGLVLSGANVLTF
j_call: TRBJ2-5; v_call: TRBV9; cdr3_aa: CASSVRVGGTQYF
j_call: TRBJ1-1; v_call: TRBV4-1; cdr3_aa: CASSLKQGVEAFF
j_call: TRBJ2-1; v_call: TRBV29-1; cdr3_aa: CSVEEREGPRGGEQFF
j_call: TRBJ2-5; v_call: TRBV6-1; cdr3_aa: CASSQQRDRETQYF
j_call: TRBJ1-1; v_call: TRBV12-3/TRBV12-4; cdr3_aa: CASSSRQAEAFF
j_call: TRBJ2-3; v_call: TRBV20-1; cdr3_aa: CSARYPSSTDTQYF
j_call: TRBJ2-1; v_call: TRBV7-2; cdr3_aa: CASSLNSGTYNEQFF
j_call: TRBJ2-7; v_call: TRBV9; cdr3_aa: CASSVGQGGWQQYF
j_call: TRBJ1-2; v_call: TRBV29-1; cdr3_aa: CSVGGLGQTANYGYTF
j_call: TRBJ2-1; v_call: TRBV7-9; cdr3_aa: CASSLIWRVEQFF
j_call: TRBJ2-5; v_call: TRBV20-1; cdr3_aa: CSARGQGSAETQYF
j_call: TRBJ2-1; v_call: TRBV12-3/TRBV12-4; cdr3_aa: CASNSGGAVSYNEQFF
j_call: TRBJ2-1; v_call: TRBV7-6; cdr3_aa: CASSLVLGEQFF
j_call: TRBJ2-5; v_call: TRBV11-3; cdr3_aa: CASSLLAGAQETQYF